The source of this T cell receptor beta chain is a study of immune heterogeneity within non-small cell lung tumors. Template input was genomic DNA from bulk tumor (roughly 630 ng per sample). Several spatially distant biopsies were obtained per primary tumor intraoperatively. Those enrolled were patients newly diagnosed with untreated non-small cell lung cancer and undergoing curative surgery. The donor pool consisted of newly diagnosed non-small cell lung cancer patients who were having surgery with curative intent. The CDR3 runs to 15 residues. Trimming pared 6 bases from V and 0 bases from J, leaving 12 bases between. The V gene's germline CDR1 is LNHNV and CDR2 YYDKDF (reference sequence). Overall study results and limits: Local T-cell clonality was recorded as moderately but significantly correlated with local tumor mutational burden, with R roughly 0.34. For the most part, the T-cell receptor beta clonotypes present at high frequency were distinct from one individual patient to the next.

In a multiplex PCR, 32 V and 13 J primers amplified TCR beta CDR3. TCRdb independently ran MiXCR on the multiplex PCR reads; one entry per CDR3 protein. This table has 3,000 or so distinct CDR3 sequences, approximately 53% appearing once. This clonotype was seen a few times. Its antigen is unknown. This TCR was sampled from a man between 65 and 85 years old with non-small cell lung cancer. V and J are TRBV15 and TRBJ1-5; D unclear. Source material: lung tumor tissue. The CDR3 DNA is TGTGCCACCAGTCCGGAGGGTTATAGCAATCAGCCCCAGCATTTT. Translated: CATSPEGYSNQPQHF. The entire variable domain, with the rest obtained from reference TRBV15 and TRBJ1-5, is as follows: DAMVIQNPRYQVTQFGKPVTLSCSQTLNHNVMYWYQQKSSQAPKLLFHYYDKDFNNEADTPDNFQSRRPNTSFCFLDIRSPGLGDTAMYLCATSPEGYSNQPQHFGDGTRLSIL.